The 23 T cell receptor delta chains below were found in one sample sequenced in a study of delta chain sequences of gamma delta T cells. TCRdb reapplied CATT to the PCR reads. This table holds thousands of delta-chain clones, 55% to 65% found once. Sequencing used a tumor sample. The source is a human donor with breast cancer.

The chain carries TRDV2 and TRDJ1, with unresolved D. In germline, CDR1 is GEAIGNYY, CDR2 EKD. Deletions cut 6 bases from V and 12 bases from J, with 28 bases between. This CDR3 contains 15 residues. Here the CDR3 DNA reads TGTGCCTGTTACCCATGGGACACGGACACAGATATCTTCATCTTT. Encoded protein: CACYPWDTDTDIFIF.

This clone was seen a single time. An end of the junction differs from the germline gene, which may be a read error. V is TRDV2 and J is TRDJ1, with a weak D call TRDD3 (6 bases). The CDR3 has 20 amino acids. In germline, CDR1 is GEAIGNYY, CDR2 EKD. The CDR3 is CAFDTVSREGDRPYSAILIF. In DNA form, the CDR3 reads TGTGCCTTTGACACCGTGTCAAGGGAGGGGGACCGTCCTTACTCCGCTATACTCATCTTT.

This rearrangement joins TRDV2 to TRDJ1; D gene unclear. CDR1 is GEAIGNYY, CDR2 EKD, per germline. The CDR3 totals 18 residues. CDR3 sequence (DNA): TGTTCCTTTGACACCTTGGGTTACGACCCAAAACGGGGCGATAAACTCATCTTT. Protein: CSFDTLGYDPKRGDKLIF.

As concerns this clone: At one of its ends the junction is not consistent with the germline gene, which may arise from a read error. V and J are TRDV2 and TRDJ1; D is uncertain. Germline loops: CDR1 GEAIGNYY, CDR2 EKD. The CDR3 has 20 amino acids. For the CDR3, the DNA is TGTGCTTGTGTCACCTTGTCAAGGGAGGAGGGCCGACCTTACATCGATAAACTCATCTTT. This gives the protein CACVTLSREEGRPYIDKLIF.

The chain uses TRDV2 and TRDJ1; a weak D match, TRDD3 (6 bases). The germline V gene has CDR1 GEAIGNYY and CDR2 EKD. The CDR3 has 20 residues. The CDR3 reads CAFDSGGGKCGSGDIEKMIF. The DNA for the CDR3 is TGTGCTTTTGACAGCGGAGGGGGGAAATGTGGATCCGGGGACATCGAAAAGATGATCTTT.

A note on this clone: An end of the junction differs from the germline gene, which may be a read error. In DNA, the CDR3 is TGTGCCTGTGACACCTTGTCAAGCGAGGGGGACCGAGCTTACGACGATCAACTCATCTTT. Protein: CACDTLSSEGDRAYDDQLIF. V is TRDV2 and J is TRDJ1; weak D call: TRDD3 (6 bases). The CDR3 is 20 residues long. The germline CDR1 and CDR2 sequences are GEAIGNYY and EKD.

This clone occurred once. V and J are TRDV2 and TRDJ1; TRDD3 is a possible D gene (5 bases). Germline V CDR1 and CDR2: GEAIGNYY, EKD. This CDR3 is built from 14 residues. V lost 4 bases to trimming and J lost 14 bases, with 25 bases between them. The CDR3 loop reads CACDLLARTDKHIF. CDR3 in DNA: TGTGCCTGTGATCTACTGGCGCGCACCGATAAACATATCTTT.

The chain employs TRDV2 and TRDJ1; D unclear. This CDR3 region has 14 residues. The germline V gene has CDR1 GEAIGNYY and CDR2 EKD. The CDR3 DNA reads as TGTGCAAGTGACTCCATTGACCAAACCAAAAAACTCATCTTT. Its translation: CASDSIDQTKKLIF.

With respect to this clone: A junction end diverges from the germline sequence, so it may reflect a read error. This chain uses TRDV2 with TRDJ1, with 11 bases fitting TRDD3. The germline V gene encodes CDR1 GEAIGNYY and CDR2 EKD. The CDR3 has 18 residues. The CDR3 nucleotides are TGTTCCTGTGTCATACTTGTATTGGGGGATACGCATTCCGTTAAACTCATCTTT. Protein: CSCVILVLGDTHSVKLIF.

This clone is categorized as medium-sized. The protein TCRdb lists belongs to a much larger clone and differs from this DNA's translation at residue 10, which points to a read error; the protein shown is made from the DNA. The J gene is TRDJ1, the V gene TRDV2; no clear D. CDR3 length: 14 amino acids. V was trimmed by 0 bases and J by 7 bases, leaving 14 bases between them. Germline V gives CDR1 GEAIGNYY, CDR2 EKD. Here the CDR3 reads CACDTVVQGVKLIF. The CDR3 DNA reads as TGTGCCTGTGACACCGTTGTTCAGGGAGTTAAACTCATCTTT.

As concerns this clone: One junction end disagrees with the germline gene, perhaps due to a read error. The rearrangement uses TRDV2 and TRDJ2, with D maybe TRDD3 (5 bases). CDR1 is GEAIGNYY, CDR2 EKD, per germline. The CDR3 length is 20 residues. The CDR3 sequence: CSFLFVSMWVLRPYTDTLIF. Written as DNA, the CDR3 is TGTTCTTTTCTCTTCGTGTCCATGTGGGTGCTGCGACCTTACACCGATACACTCATTTTT.

This clone was found once. The J segment was not called; the V segment is TRDV2; TRDD3 is the table's D call and was not checked against the DNA. Germline V lookup: CDR1 GEAIGNYY, CDR2 EKD. The CDR3 length is 21 residues. The CDR3 loop reads CACDTRSTGRSHCSYTTRLFF. CDR3 in DNA: TGTGCCTGTGACACCCGCTCTACTGGTCGATCTCATTGCTCCTACACCACACGACTGTTTTTT.

As to this clone: One end of the junction varies from germline; a read error may be responsible. Other DNA sequences within the sample encode an identical CDR3. This chain uses TRDV2 with TRDJ1, with 7 positions matching TRDD3. The CDR3 consists of 19 residues. CDR1 and CDR2 from the germline V gene are GEAIGNYY and EKD. Here the CDR3 DNA reads TGTGCCTGTGATTTGGTCTTCCCCGGAGGGATACAGCACACCGATAAACTCATATTT. Its translation is CACDLVFPGGIQHTDKLIF.

This clone was counted between two and nine times. TCRdb shows a much larger clone's protein in place of this DNA's translation, and the two differ at residue 3, likely through a read error; the protein shown is translated from the DNA. The CDR3 nucleotides read TGTGCCGGTGACCCACTCGGGGGGACAGACACCGATAAACTCATCTTT. As protein: CAGDPLGGTDTDKLIF. The V call is TRDV2, the J call TRDJ1; D might be TRDD3 (6 bases). This CDR3 is 16 amino acids long. Germline CDR1 GEAIGNYY, CDR2 EKD.

Only one count was recorded for this clone. The chain carries TRDV2 and TRDJ1; a possible D gene is TRDD3 (6 bases). V lost 0 bases to trimming and J lost 0 bases, with 25 bases between them. CDR3 length: 20 residues. CDR1 GEAIGNYY and CDR2 EKD come from the germline V gene. CDR3 DNA: TGTGCCTGTGACACCGTGTCAAGGGAGGGGGAGGAAACGTACACCGATAAACTCATCTTT. Translation: CACDTVSREGEETYTDKLIF.

In this sample, this clone turned up a few times. With only one base between it and a far larger clone, this is likely a read error. The same CDR3 can be traced to other DNA sequences in this sample. The chain links TRDV2 to TRDJ1; 8 bases are a match to TRDD3. There are 14 residues in the CDR3. Germline lookup yields CDR1 GEAIGNYY and CDR2 EKD. The CDR3 coding sequence is TGTGCCTGTGATCGACTGGGGGGCACCGACAAACTCATCTTT. Encoded protein: CACDRLGGTDKLIF.

The gene calls are TRDV2 and TRDJ3; 7 bases are a match to TRDD2. The V and J ends lost 1 base and 20 bases, in that order; junction bases with no gene match: 40. CDR1 is GEAIGNYY and CDR2 is EKD in the germline V gene. CDR3 length: 23 residues. CDR3 DNA sequence: TGTGCCTGTGACACATTTCCTACTGGTGGATCAACCCGTTTCTCCTGTGACATCCGACCTCTGTTTTTC. Its protein product is CACDTFPTGGSTRFSCDIRPLFF.

By frequency in the sample, this clone is medium-sized. One base separates it from a far larger clone, so it is likely a read error. This sample also contains other DNA sequences that code for the same CDR3. The rearrangement joins TRDV2 to TRDJ1, with D possibly TRDD3 on 6 matching bases. The CDR3 covers 20 residues. Germline values: CDR1 GEAIGNYY, CDR2 EKD. As DNA, the CDR3 is TGTGCCTGTGACACCGTGTCAAGGGAGGGGGACCGACCTTACACCGATAAACTTATCTTT. As protein: CACDTVSREGDRPYTDKLIF.

A remark on this clone: The TCRdb protein comes from a much larger clone and disagrees with this DNA's translation at residue 5, likely due to a read error; the protein given here is derived from the DNA. V and J are TRDV2 and TRDJ1; 12 nucleotides align to TRDD3. This CDR3 contains 18 residues. J lost 4 bases, V lost 2 bases, and 13 bases had no gene match. Germline V lookup: CDR1 GEAIGNYY, CDR2 EKD. CDR3 sequence: CACDIVGVLGDTGDKLIF. As DNA, the CDR3 is TGTGCCTGTGACATCGTGGGGGTACTGGGGGATACCGGCGATAAACTCATCTTT.

This clone came up a few times. A single base is all that separates this from a far larger clone, so a read error is likely. Additional DNA sequences in this sample encode the identical CDR3. The chain combines TRDV2 with TRDJ1; 9 nucleotides line up with TRDD3. In germline, CDR1 is GEAIGNYY, CDR2 EKD. V was clipped by 4 bases and J by 0 bases; unmatched bases: 17. This CDR3 contains 19 residues. DNA for the CDR3: TGTGCCTGTGATTCCCTTTGGCAAACGGGGATACGTTACACCGATAAACTCATCTTT. As protein: CACDSLWQTGIRYTDKLIF.

This clone is deemed medium-sized (0.01 to 0.1%). The TCRdb protein, from a much larger clone, departs from this DNA's translation at residue 10, likely by read error; the protein shown derives from the DNA. The CDR3 DNA follows: TGTGCCTGTGACCCAGTGGGGGAGGACAACGATAAACTCATCTTT. Amino acids: CACDPVGEDNDKLIF. The chain couples TRDV2 to TRDJ1; TRDD3 matches at 7 bases. This CDR3 is built from 15 residues. Trimming took 3 bases from V and 4 from J; bases not matched to a gene: 10. Per the germline V gene, CDR1 is GEAIGNYY and CDR2 is EKD.

As for this clone: This likely traces to a read error, being one base from a far larger clone. In the same sample, other DNA sequences code for this CDR3. The rearrangement uses TRDV2 and TRDJ1; perhaps TRDD3 as D (5 bases). Germline CDR1 and CDR2: GEAIGNYY and EKD. V was clipped by 0 bases and J by 1 base, with 23 bases between them. The CDR3 is 19 amino acids. CDR3 sequence (DNA): TGTGCCTGTGACACCGTGCCACCCGGGGGGCGTACTGTCACCGATAAACTCATCTTT. This encodes CACDTVPPGGRTVTDKLIF.

The chain recombines TRDV2 with TRDJ1; D is undetermined. CDR1 and CDR2 from the germline V gene are GEAIGNYY and EKD. The length of the CDR3 is 14 residues. The V end was cut by 2 bases, the J end by 0 bases, with 9 bases between. In nucleotides, the CDR3 is TGTGCCTGTGACAGTTTGTTGTACACCGATAAACTCATCTTT. It is translated as CACDSLLYTDKLIF.